This TCR beta chain was recovered during a study of cytomegalovirus exposure and HLA in healthy donors. Whole-study findings and limits: CMV serostatus was the sole immune exposure information available.

The CDR3 length is 14 residues. Germline trimming cut 3 bases from V and 3 bases from J; bases unmatched to any gene: 4. From germline, CDR1 is MGHDK and CDR2 SYGVNS. For this clone: Its target is unknown.

The PCR made use of 60 Vbeta and 13 Jbeta primers. Profiling relied on immunoSEQ multiplex PCR, and the TCRdb table lists in-frame clones only, not all of them. The sample holds about 190,000 clones; 65% to 75% are singletons and the top ten take approximately 4.8%. The TCR sequence derives from a man aged 25 to 45 in good health and CMV-seropositive. The sample was PBMCs. The rearrangement links TRBV25-1 to TRBJ2-7; 8 bases line up with TRBD1. The CDR3 nucleotides read TGTGCCAGCAGTGACGACAGGGGTTTCTACGAGCAGTACTTC. Its protein product is CASSDDRGFYEQYF.